This is a list of T cell receptor beta chains from one sample in a study of T-cell reconstitution after alpha-beta-depleted transplantation in children. Via MiXCR, TCRdb re-called the PCR reads, giving one row per CDR3 protein. The profile covers hundreds of thousands of distinct CDR3 sequences, with roughly a tenth appearing a single time and around 2% taken by the ten largest. The source material was PBMCs, sampled before TCRalphabeta/CD19-depleted stem cell transplant. These receptors were taken from a child aged 2-15 years with inherited bone marrow failure, due to receive a stem cell transplant. CDR3s include the opening cysteine and the closing phenylalanine or tryptophan. The D gene is left open where the match is weak. Size is omitted from some rows. Given values are once, few, many or a class for expanded clones.

TRBD2,many,TRBJ2-2,TRBV5-4,CASSTSRAGGAGELFF,TGTGCCAGCAGCACCTCTAGAGCGGGAGGCGCCGGGGAGCTGTTTTTT
TRBD2,few,TRBJ2-7,TRBV20-1,CSSNGPVAGGSYEQYF,TGCAGTTCGAACGGGCCCGTAGCGGGGGGGTCCTACGAGCAGTACTTC
-,many,TRBJ2-6,TRBV3-1,CASAARYSGANVLTF,TGTGCCAGCGCCGCCCGGTACTCTGGGGCCAACGTCCTGACTTTC
-,-,TRBJ2-7,TRBV5-4,CASSFGPTEQYF,TGTGCCAGCAGCTTTGGACCAACCGAGCAGTACTTC
-,few,TRBJ2-7,TRBV27,CASSPARAYEQYF,TGTGCCAGCAGTCCCGCGAGGGCCTACGAGCAGTACTTC
-,-,TRBJ2-7,TRBV18,CASSPGGKLYEQYF,TGTGCCAGCTCACCAGGAGGGAAGCTCTACGAGCAGTACTTC
-,many,TRBJ2-1,TRBV20-1,CSAPSDEGFNEQFF,TGCAGTGCTCCCTCCGACGAGGGTTTCAATGAGCAGTTCTTC
-,many,TRBJ2-3,TRBV20-1,CSAGLRGADTQYF,TGCAGTGCTGGCCTGAGGGGCGCAGATACGCAGTATTTT
-,many,TRBJ2-7,TRBV29-1,CSVASTTYEQYF,TGCAGCGTTGCATCGACTACCTACGAGCAGTACTTC
-,-,TRBJ1-1,TRBV28,CASTSVGNTEAFF,TGTGCCAGCACCTCCGTGGGAAACACTGAAGCTTTCTTT
TRBD2,-,TRBJ2-5,TRBV28,CASKRGSNQETQYF,TGTGCCTCTAAGCGGGGCTCCAACCAAGAGACCCAGTACTTC
-,many,TRBJ2-5,TRBV7-9,CASSPGIGLGKETQYF,TGTGCCAGCAGTCCAGGGATTGGACTCGGAAAAGAGACCCAGTACTTC
TRBD2,many,TRBJ2-7,TRBV20-1,CSARYSGLAGIYEQYF,TGCAGTGCTAGATATTCAGGACTAGCGGGAATCTACGAGCAGTACTTC
-,many,TRBJ1-1,TRBV18,CASSPLAQRNTEAFF,TGTGCCAGCTCACCACTGGCACAGCGAAACACTGAAGCTTTCTTT
-,many,TRBJ1-1,TRBV30,CAWSPRATEAFF,TGTGCCTGGAGTCCCAGGGCCACTGAAGCTTTCTTT
TRBD1,many,TRBJ2-2,TRBV6-5,CASSYARQGGTGELFF,TGTGCCAGCAGTTACGCTCGACAGGGGGGTACCGGGGAGCTGTTTTTT
TRBD2,-,TRBJ2-4,TRBV7-2,CASSPSGAKNIQYF,TGTGCCAGCAGCCCTAGCGGAGCCAAAAACATTCAGTACTTC
-,many,TRBJ2-7,TRBV20-1,CSAPGREEQYF,TGCAGTGCCCCGGGCCGTGAGGAGCAGTACTTC
-,-,TRBJ1-3,TRBV10-3,CAISESHPSSGNTIYF,TGTGCCATCAGTGAGTCGCACCCCAGCTCTGGAAACACCATATATTTT
-,many,TRBJ2-1,TRBV18,CASSPLLSRTPGNEQFF,TGTGCCAGCTCACCACTCCTTAGTCGAACCCCAGGCAATGAGCAGTTCTTC
TRBD2,many,TRBJ2-3,TRBV20-1,CSARDPKRETDTQYF,TGCAGTGCTAGAGATCCCAAGCGGGAGACAGATACGCAGTATTTT
TRBD2,-,TRBJ2-1,TRBV2,CASEASGFPYNEQFF,TGTGCCAGCGAGGCTAGCGGGTTCCCCTACAATGAGCAGTTCTTC
-,few,TRBJ2-7,TRBV19,CASSIAGADYEQYF,TGTGCCAGTAGTATAGCGGGAGCGGACTACGAGCAGTACTTC
TRBD1,many,TRBJ2-7,TRBV27,CASTGTGAYEQYF,TGTGCCAGCACCGGGACAGGGGCCTACGAGCAGTACTTC
-,many,TRBJ2-2,TRBV28,CASSPQHQNTGELFF,TGTGCCAGCAGTCCGCAACATCAGAACACCGGGGAGCTGTTTTTT
TRBD2,few,TRBJ2-3,TRBV20-1,CSASPSGRIADTQYF,TGCAGTGCTAGCCCTAGCGGGAGGATAGCAGATACGCAGTATTTT
-,many,TRBJ2-2,TRBV10-2,CASSDGSPRTGELFF,TGCGCCAGCAGTGATGGGAGTCCGAGGACCGGGGAGCTGTTTTTT
-,few,TRBJ1-2,TRBV29-1,CSVEDGLGAIGYTF,TGCAGCGTTGAAGATGGACTGGGGGCGATTGGCTACACCTTC
TRBD1,-,TRBJ2-7,TRBV2,CASPQAGQGALEQYF,TGTGCCAGCCCGCAGGCGGGACAGGGAGCCCTCGAGCAGTACTTC
-,many,TRBJ2-1,TRBV28,CASITRYYNEQFF,TGTGCCAGCATCACCCGCTACTACAATGAGCAGTTCTTC
TRBD1,many,TRBJ2-5,TRBV29-1,CTVDIWGQGGQETQYF,TGCACCGTTGATATTTGGGGACAGGGAGGGCAAGAGACCCAGTACTTC
TRBD2,-,TRBJ2-2,TRBV7-2,CASSLRLAAGELFF,TGTGCCAGCAGCCTCCGACTAGCGGCCGGGGAGCTGTTTTTT
TRBD1,many,TRBJ2-5,TRBV28,CASSQGDRGIQETQYF,TGTGCCAGCAGCCAAGGGGACAGGGGGATACAAGAGACCCAGTACTTC
TRBD2,many,TRBJ2-1,TRBV15,CATIGTSGRISYNEQFF,TGTGCCACCATAGGGACTAGCGGGAGGATCTCCTACAATGAGCAGTTCTTC
-,many,TRBJ1-1,TRBV7-9,CASSLKGIPEAFF,TGTGCCAGCAGCTTAAAGGGAATCCCTGAAGCTTTCTTT
-,-,TRBJ2-2,TRBV25-1,CASSESKGYLGGELFF,TGTGCCAGCAGTGAATCTAAGGGGTATCTTGGCGGGGAGCTGTTTTTT
-,many,TRBJ2-7,TRBV4-3,CASSRGREQYF,TGCGCCAGCAGCCGGGGTCGCGAGCAGTACTTC
-,many,TRBJ1-1,TRBV27,CASRSTVEAFF,TGTGCCAGTCGATCGACAGTTGAAGCTTTCTTT
-,-,TRBJ1-1,TRBV4-1,CASSQDPPALIAEAFF,TGCGCCAGCAGCCAAGACCCTCCTGCCCTTATCGCTGAAGCTTTCTTT
TRBD2,many,TRBJ2-1,TRBV7-6,CASSLWGLASMYNEQFF,TGTGCCAGCAGCTTATGGGGACTAGCGAGTATGTACAATGAGCAGTTCTTC
-,many,TRBJ1-2,TRBV5-1,CASSLASGVDGYTF,TGCGCCAGCAGCTTGGCTTCAGGGGTAGATGGCTACACCTTC
-,many,TRBJ2-3,TRBV27,CASRSHTRDSTDTQYF,TGTGCCAGCAGGTCCCACACCCGGGACAGCACAGATACGCAGTATTTT
-,many,TRBJ2-3,TRBV27,CASSLRRTDTQYF,TGTGCCAGCAGTTTAAGGCGCACAGATACGCAGTATTTT
TRBD2,many,TRBJ2-2,TRBV24-1,CATSDLGGSEREFTGELFF,TGTGCCACCAGTGATTTGGGGGGCAGCGAGCGGGAGTTCACCGGGGAGCTGTTTTTT
-,many,TRBJ2-4,TRBV20-1,CSARVPEIYKNIQYF,TGCAGTGCTAGGGTACCAGAGATCTACAAAAACATTCAGTACTTC
-,many,TRBJ2-3,TRBV12-3/TRBV12-4,CASSQRGAVGQYF,TGTGCCAGCAGTCAGCGAGGGGCAGTGGGGCAGTATTTT
TRBD2,many,TRBJ2-7,TRBV28,CASSIYSGRRAYEQYF,TGTGCCAGCAGTATCTATAGCGGGAGGAGGGCCTACGAGCAGTACTTC
TRBD1,many,TRBJ1-5,TRBV27,CASSGTRDSVNQPQHF,TGTGCCAGCAGTGGGACCCGGGACAGCGTCAATCAGCCCCAGCATTTT